Listed below are T cell receptor beta chains from one sample, sequenced in a study of T-cell memory formation after mild COVID-19. MiXCR was run by TCRdb on the 5' RACE reads, yielding one entry per CDR3 protein. The sample lists more than 70,000 distinct CDR3 sequences, approximately 15% occurring once. The sequencing sample was made of PBMCs or a T cell subset sorted from them (not recorded which). The receptors derive from an adult woman who had mild COVID-19 (a few samples of this study predate the infection). Cell type and time point are not known. CDR3s include the opening cysteine and the closing phenylalanine or tryptophan. The D gene is left open where the match is weak. Not every row has a clone size; where given, it reads once, few, many or a size class.

TRBJ2-2	TRBV5-1	TRBD1	NA	CASRGDSNTGELFF	TGCGCCAGCAGGGGGGACAGTAACACCGGGGAGCTGTTTTTT
TRBJ2-7	TRBV28	NA	few	CASSSRGGGSYEQYF	TGTGCCAGCAGTTCGAGGGGTGGCGGGTCCTACGAGCAGTACTTC
TRBJ1-1	TRBV6-5	NA	NA	CASSYSQGNTEAFF	TGTGCCAGCAGTTACTCGCAGGGGAACACTGAAGCTTTCTTT
TRBJ2-2	TRBV24-1	NA	NA	CATSPGNPNTGELFF	TGTGCCACCTCCCCCGGTAACCCGAACACCGGGGAGCTGTTTTTT
TRBJ2-3	TRBV7-9	NA	NA	CASSYEGLGVADTQYF	TGTGCCAGCAGCTACGAGGGATTAGGGGTAGCAGATACGCAGTATTTT
TRBJ2-6	TRBV21-1	NA	few	CASSKDWLSGANVLTF	TGTGCCAGCAGCAAAGACTGGCTCTCTGGGGCCAACGTCCTGACTTTC
TRBJ2-5	TRBV7-2	TRBD2	NA	CASSVGTSGGSSETQYF	TGTGCCAGCAGCGTCGGGACTAGCGGGGGTTCCTCAGAGACCCAGTACTTC
TRBJ2-1	TRBV20-1	TRBD1	NA	CSASRDRGSDEQFF	TGCAGTGCTAGCAGGGACAGGGGGAGCGATGAGCAGTTCTTC
TRBJ1-5	TRBV6-1	NA	few	CASSGLYSTGIDQPQHF	TGTGCCAGCAGTGGCCTCTATTCGACAGGCATTGATCAGCCCCAGCATTTT
TRBJ2-5	TRBV4-1	TRBD1	few	CASSQEGTGKETQYF	TGCGCCAGCAGCCAAGAGGGGACAGGAAAAGAGACCCAGTACTTC
TRBJ2-3	TRBV6-5	TRBD2	few	CASSPSGLESTDTQYF	TGTGCCAGCAGTCCCTCGGGACTAGAAAGCACAGATACGCAGTATTTT
TRBJ1-2	TRBV15	NA	NA	CATSRDRLGTPGEGYTF	TGTGCCACCAGCAGAGACCGCCTAGGGACGCCGGGGGAAGGCTACACCTTC
TRBJ2-1	TRBV19	NA	NA	CASSIDRSYNEQFF	TGTGCCAGTAGTATTGACCGCTCCTACAATGAGCAGTTCTTC
TRBJ2-7	TRBV29-1	TRBD2	NA	CSVEVAGVNSYEQYF	TGCAGCGTTGAAGTAGCGGGAGTCAACTCCTACGAGCAGTACTTC
TRBJ1-5	TRBV20-1	NA	NA	CSARVPGYSNQPQHF	TGCAGTGCTAGAGTTCCGGGATATAGCAATCAGCCCCAGCATTTT
TRBJ2-3	TRBV6-5	TRBD2	NA	CASLGGGTQYF	TGTGCCAGCCTGGGGGGGGGTACGCAGTATTTT
TRBJ2-3	TRBV19	NA	few	CASSPRGTDTQYF	TGTGCCAGTAGCCCTCGGGGGACAGATACGCAGTATTTT
TRBJ1-2	TRBV29-1	NA	few	CSAAGTPTIYGYTF	TGCAGCGCTGCAGGGACACCAACCATCTATGGCTACACCTTC
TRBJ2-7	TRBV7-6	TRBD1	few	CASSSGQGLNYEQYF	TGTGCCAGCAGTTCTGGACAGGGTTTAAACTACGAGCAGTACTTC
TRBJ1-1	TRBV5-1	NA	few	CASSMPGALTTEAFF	TGCGCCAGCAGCATGCCCGGGGCCTTGACCACTGAAGCTTTCTTT
TRBJ2-3	TRBV15	NA	few	CATSRVIADTQYF	TGTGCCACCAGCAGAGTCATAGCAGATACGCAGTATTTT
TRBJ1-3	TRBV29-1	NA	NA	CSVVRQGEGSGNTIYF	TGCAGCGTTGTCCGGCAGGGAGAGGGCTCTGGAAACACCATATATTTT
TRBJ2-1	TRBV29-1	NA	NA	CSVDRPYSNEQFF	TGCAGCGTTGACCGCCCTTATAGTAATGAGCAGTTCTTC
TRBJ2-2	TRBV29-1	NA	NA	CSVEKGELFF	TGCAGCGTTGAGAAGGGGGAGCTGTTTTTT
TRBJ2-7	TRBV7-9	TRBD1	once	CASSLQGDPYEQYF	TGTGCCAGCAGCTTACAGGGGGACCCCTACGAGCAGTACTTC
TRBJ2-7	TRBV12-3/TRBV12-4	TRBD2	NA	CASTAVGGTYEQYF	TGTGCCAGCACCGCGGTCGGGGGGACCTACGAGCAGTACTTC
TRBJ2-3	TRBV12-3/TRBV12-4	TRBD2	few	CASSLDSGKQYF	TGTGCCAGCAGTTTAGATAGCGGGAAGCAGTATTTT
TRBJ2-3	TRBV5-1	TRBD1	NA	CASSSGQGSDTQYF	TGCGCCAGCAGCTCCGGACAGGGATCCGATACGCAGTATTTT
TRBJ1-1	TRBV6-5	TRBD1	NA	CASSYRQGNTEAFF	TGTGCCAGCAGTTACCGACAGGGGAACACTGAAGCTTTCTTT
TRBJ2-3	TRBV7-9	NA	few	CASSFMQGGVSDTQYF	TGTGCCAGCAGCTTTATGCAGGGGGGAGTGTCAGATACGCAGTATTTT
TRBJ1-1	TRBV25-1	NA	NA	CASSDGHPNTEAFF	TGTGCCAGCAGTGATGGGCATCCGAACACTGAAGCTTTCTTT
TRBJ2-7	TRBV25-1	TRBD1	few	CASSEDRGMVSEQYF	TGTGCCAGCAGTGAAGACAGGGGAATGGTAAGCGAGCAGTACTTC
TRBJ2-5	TRBV4-1	TRBD1	NA	CASSPSGGEETQYF	TGCGCCAGCAGCCCCTCAGGGGGAGAAGAGACCCAGTACTTC
TRBJ2-1	TRBV19	NA	few	CASSAINYNEQFF	TGTGCCAGTAGTGCTATAAACTACAATGAGCAGTTCTTC
TRBJ2-7	TRBV6-5	NA	NA	CASSHRAGTYEQYF	TGTGCCAGCAGTCACAGGGCAGGGACCTACGAGCAGTACTTC